The present entry profiles one T cell receptor (beta chain) with its context. The sample originates from a study of regulatory T cells in long-lasting Graves disease. V shed 4 bases and J shed 0 bases, with 11 bases lying between them. This CDR3 region has 15 residues. Germline CDR1 reads SGHNT; CDR2 reads YYREEE (reference sequence). Documented time point: newly diagnosed GD, antithyroid drugs for less than 3 months. RNA isolated from PBMCs was used to make the TCR library. Building of the TCR beta libraries involved iRepertoire HTBI primers and Arm-PCR of CDR3 regions. TCRdb used MiXCR to reprocess the multiplex PCR reads, holding one entry per CDR3 protein. The sample records under 450,000 distinct CDR3 sequences, approximately 12% being singletons. This same sample was also part of a study on T cells in Graves' hyperthyroidism and ophthalmopathy. That study reports: Reasons for excluding patients were uncontrolled infection, other autoimmune disease, pregnancy or lactation.

Sequenced here: peripheral blood mononuclear cells (PBMCs), sampled at new diagnosis, from a patient treated with antithyroid drugs. The V and J genes are TRBV5-4 and TRBJ2-1; no firm D call. The TCR sequence derives from a woman aged 18-29 years with Graves disease. DNA of the CDR3: TGTGCCAGCAGCAGAGAGCCTTCCTCCTACAATGAGCAGTTCTTC. Amino acids: CASSREPSSYNEQFF.